This entry lists 27 T cell receptor beta chains sequenced from one sample in a study of OX40 agonist ivuxolimab in advanced cancers. Receptor libraries were prepared by the immunoSEQ multiplex PCR assay. TCRdb carries this immuneACCESS record with in-frame sequences only. Its versions omit some clonotypes, under half of them owing to an unresolved V gene in the studies checked, with the rest unexplained. A total of 95,000 to 100,000 clones appear in this sample, roughly 80% of them only once. Over 1.3% of the sample rests with the top ten. Material: CD4+ or CD8+ T cells sorted from blood, obtained in a trial of the OX40 agonist ivuxolimab. These receptors were taken from an adult with an advanced solid tumor such as melanoma, head and neck, liver or kidney cancer.

This chain connects TRBV7-9 to TRBJ2-1, with D possibly TRBD1 on 5 matching bases. The V end was cut by 6 bases, the J end by 10 bases, with 16 bases between. The CDR3 runs to 13 residues. Germline V lookup: CDR1 SEHNR, CDR2 FQNEAQ (reference sequence). CDR3 DNA: TGTGCCAGCAGTTATAGCCAGGGTAGCGAGCAGTTCTTC. Translated, it gives CASSYSQGSEQFF.

The V and J genes are TRBV28 and TRBJ2-1; 10 nucleotides agree with TRBD1. With 8 bases clipped from V and 13 bases from J, the junction kept 8 bases outside the gene matches. CDR1 and CDR2 from the germline V gene are MDHEN and SYDVKM. CDR3 length: 12 amino acids. This CDR3 is CASGSGTGVQFF. Written as DNA, the CDR3 is TGTGCCAGCGGATCCGGGACAGGGGTCCAGTTCTTC.

J is TRBJ1-1 and V is TRBV18; TRBD1 aligns across 7 bases. Germline V gives CDR1 KGHSH, CDR2 LQKENI. The J segment lost 3 bases and the V segment lost 1 base, leaving 11 bases of the junction unmatched. The CDR3 spans 17 residues. CDR3 DNA sequence: TGTGCCAGCTCACCACAGGGGGCGCCCCCGCGGGACACTGAAGCTTTCTTT. This codes for CASSPQGAPPRDTEAFF.

This clone was observed a single time. The chain has TRBV6-5 and TRBJ1-2; D is possibly TRBD1 (6 bases). In germline, CDR1 is MNHEY, CDR2 SVGAGI. Trimming left V 0 bases short and J 4 bases short, with 12 bases between. The CDR3 covers 15 residues. The CDR3 region has the DNA TGTGCCAGCAGTTACTCGGGGGACAACCTCTATGGCTACACCTTC. It yields the protein CASSYSGDNLYGYTF.

The rearrangement uses TRBV28 and TRBJ2-3; 9 nucleotides line up with TRBD2. Losses at the gene ends were 6 bases for V and 4 bases for J; bases not matched to a gene: 8. The CDR3 has 15 amino acids. Germline values: CDR1 MDHEN, CDR2 SYDVKM. Here the CDR3 reads CASSLAGRVSDTQYF. DNA of the CDR3: TGTGCCAGCAGCCTAGCGGGAAGGGTCTCAGATACGCAGTATTTT.

The chain carries TRBV27 and TRBJ2-5; TRBD1 aligns across 7 bases. This CDR3 has 15 residues. The V gene end was trimmed by 4 bases and the J gene end by 2 bases; junction bases not matched to a gene: 7. Germline lookup yields CDR1 MNHEY and CDR2 SMNVEV (reference sequence). The CDR3 reads CASSSLGTAQETQYF. CDR3 DNA: TGTGCCAGCAGTTCTCTAGGGACAGCTCAAGAGACCCAGTACTTC.

This clone was recorded a few times. The rearrangement joins TRBV12-5 to TRBJ1-2; 7 bases align to TRBD1. The junction had 4 bases not matched to a gene; V was cut back by 6 bases and J by 0 bases. The V gene's germline CDR1 is LGHNT and CDR2 FRNRAP. The CDR3 contains 14 residues. This CDR3 is CASGPGGANYGYTF. CDR3 DNA: TGTGCTAGTGGCCCAGGGGGAGCTAACTATGGCTACACCTTC.

The chain couples TRBV5-1 to TRBJ2-1, with 8 bases matching TRBD1. Per germline, CDR1 SGHRS and CDR2 YFSETQ. Trimming at V came to 3 bases and at J to 2 bases, leaving 4 bases not matched to a gene. The CDR3 extends over 15 amino acids. CDR3 DNA: TGCGCCAGCAGCTCGACAGGGGAGGCCTACAATGAGCAGTTCTTC. Protein sequence: CASSSTGEAYNEQFF.

V and J are TRBV25-1 and TRBJ1-6; TRBD1 matches 8 bases. This CDR3 is 14 amino acids long. The germline CDR1 and CDR2 sequences are MGHDK and SYGVNS. V lost 5 bases and J lost 9; bases outside the gene matches: 6. The CDR3 coding sequence is TGTGCCAGCAGTCCCGGACAGGGCGGTTCACCCCTCCACTTT. Translating it yields CASSPGQGGSPLHF.

This chain joins TRBV9 and TRBJ1-2; 7 nucleotides agree with TRBD1. The germline CDR1 and CDR2 sequences are SGDLS and YYNGEE. V lost 0 bases, J lost 1 base, and 6 bases stayed unmatched. CDR3 length equals 16 residues. The CDR3: CASSVVPQGHNYGYTF. The CDR3 DNA sequence: TGTGCCAGCAGCGTAGTACCACAGGGGCATAACTATGGCTACACCTTC.

This clone appeared a single time. This sequence joins TRBV7-2 and TRBJ2-5; 8 bases line up with TRBD2. V lost 1 base, J lost 5 bases, and 9 bases stayed unmatched. CDR3 size: 16 residues. CDR1 and CDR2 from the germline V gene are SGHTA and FQGNSA. This CDR3 reads CASSLVTGGPGETQYF. In DNA form, the CDR3 reads TGTGCCAGCAGCTTAGTAACGGGGGGGCCTGGGGAGACCCAGTACTTC.

The chain employs TRBV6-5 and TRBJ1-1; perhaps TRBD1 as D (5 bases). V was shortened by 4 bases and J by 2 bases, with 14 bases between the two germline ends. Germline assignment: CDR1 MNHEY and CDR2 SVGAGI. This CDR3 is 15 amino acids long. CDR3 in amino acids: CASSSRQTTNTEAFF. Here the CDR3 DNA reads TGTGCCAGCAGTTCCCGACAGACTACTAACACTGAAGCTTTCTTT.

This sequence joins TRBV18 and TRBJ2-6; 9 positions agree with TRBD1. The V gene's germline CDR1 is KGHSH and CDR2 LQKENI. This CDR3 region has 15 residues. V lost 2 bases, J lost 7 bases, and 3 bases stayed unmatched. The CDR3 loop reads CASSPGTGIANVLTF. The CDR3 nucleotides read TGTGCCAGCTCACCAGGGACAGGGATAGCCAACGTCCTGACTTTC.

The chain uses TRBV7-8 and TRBJ1-5, with no clear D. This CDR3 contains 18 residues. The germline CDR1 and CDR2 sequences are SGHVS and FQNEAQ. Trimming took off 5 bases at V and 0 bases at J, with 20 bases between the two ends. CDR3: CASSPAWQAYYSNQPQHF. For the CDR3, the DNA is TGTGCCAGCAGCCCCGCGTGGCAGGCCTATTATAGCAATCAGCCCCAGCATTTT. The entire variable domain, with the rest obtained from reference TRBV7-8 and TRBJ1-5, is as follows: GAGVSQSPRYKVAKRGQDVALRCDPISGHVSLFWYQQALGQGPEFLTYFQNEAQLDKSGLPSDRFFAERPEGSVSTLKIQRTQQEDSAVYLCASSPAWQAYYSNQPQHFGDGTRLSIL.

The chain couples TRBV10-3 to TRBJ1-5; no reliable D call. CDR3 length: 12 amino acids. Trimming cost V 3 bases and J 9 bases, with 9 bases left between them. Germline V gene sequence: CDR1 ENHRY, CDR2 SYGVKD. Here the CDR3 reads CAISDQRGPQHF. The CDR3 nucleotides read TGTGCCATCAGTGATCAACGGGGGCCCCAGCATTTT.

The chain employs TRBV7-9 and TRBJ2-7; D perhaps matches TRBD1 (5 bases). The germline CDR1 and CDR2 sequences are SEHNR and FQNEAQ (reference sequence). The CDR3 contains 15 residues. Trimming left V 4 bases short and J 7 bases short, with 20 bases between. The CDR3 loop is CASSSVQAILREQYF. The CDR3 DNA follows: TGTGCCAGCAGCTCCGTACAGGCGATACTTCGGGAGCAGTACTTC.

V and J are TRBV5-1 and TRBJ2-5; TRBD1 aligns across 10 bases. From germline, CDR1 is SGHRS and CDR2 YFSETQ. V lost 3 bases, J lost 5 bases, and 1 base stayed unmatched. CDR3 length: 13 residues. The CDR3 DNA reads TGCGCCAGCAGCTCGGACAGGGGGGAGACCCAGTACTTC. Its protein product is CASSSDRGETQYF.

CDR3 nucleotide sequence: TGTGCCAGCAGCGGATCGGGAACAAATCAGCCCCAGCATTTT. Encoded protein: CASSGSGTNQPQHF. V gene TRBV25-1 combines with J gene TRBJ1-5; D is undetermined. The CDR3 spans 14 residues. Trimming removed 6 bases at V and 4 bases at J, with 13 bases between. CDR1 is MGHDK and CDR2 is SYGVNS in the germline V gene.

This chain uses TRBV7-2 with TRBJ2-7; 9 nucleotides agree with TRBD1. CDR3 length equals 15 residues. Trimming took 1 base from V and 4 from J; bases not matched to a gene: 5. Germline V CDR1 and CDR2: SGHTA, FQGNSA. This CDR3 is CASSLEWDRAYEQYF. The CDR3, as DNA: TGTGCCAGCAGCTTAGAATGGGACAGGGCGTACGAGCAGTACTTC.

A single count supports this clone. The rearrangement links TRBV5-1 to TRBJ2-5; TRBD1 matches at 9 bases. V trimming: 7 bases; J trimming: 2 bases; junction bases outside the gene matches: 12. Germline V gene data show CDR1 as SGHRS and CDR2 as YFSETQ. The length of the CDR3 is 16 residues. For the CDR3, the DNA is TGCGCCAGCCGGGCACAGGGGGCGAGGGTACAAGAGACCCAGTACTTC. Protein sequence: CASRAQGARVQETQYF.

The chain has TRBV7-2 and TRBJ1-3, with 7 positions matching TRBD1. V dropped 5 bases and J dropped 4; count of bases not matched to a gene: 8. The CDR3 has 15 residues. Germline values: CDR1 SGHTA, CDR2 FQGNSA. The CDR3, as DNA: TGTGCCAGCAGCGTACAGGGGCCGAGGGGAAACACCATATATTTT. Encoded protein: CASSVQGPRGNTIYF.

This sequence joins TRBV4-2 and TRBJ2-3; TRBD1 matches at 9 bases. The CDR3 consists of 13 residues. V lost 7 bases to trimming and J lost 5 bases; unmatched junction nucleotides: 4. Germline V gene lookup returns CDR1 LGHNA and CDR2 YNFKEQ. The CDR3 loop is CASTGQGLDTQYF. The CDR3, as DNA: TGTGCCAGCACTGGACAGGGGTTAGATACGCAGTATTTT.

The V gene is TRBV4-3, the J gene TRBJ2-5; 7 nucleotides align to TRBD2. Germline V gene data show CDR1 as LGHNA and CDR2 as YSLEER. Trimming removed 5 bases from V and 2 bases from J; junction bases left unmatched: 8. The CDR3 consists of 15 residues. The DNA for the CDR3 is TGCGCCAGCAGCTCCTCCGGGGGGTCTCAAGAGACCCAGTACTTC. It specifies CASSSSGGSQETQYF.

The rearrangement uses TRBV4-2 and TRBJ1-5; D is unclear. This CDR3 region has 14 residues. V lost 0 bases and J 1 base, leaving 4 bases between the germline ends. The V gene's germline CDR1 is LGHNA and CDR2 YNFKEQ. The CDR3 protein is CASSQDHSNQPQHF. The CDR3 DNA reads as TGTGCCAGCAGCCAAGATCACAGCAATCAGCCCCAGCATTTT.

The CDR3 sequence: CCSGKAVTGELFF. In DNA, the CDR3 is TGTTGCTCCGGGAAGGCGGTCACCGGGGAGCTGTTTTTT. The V and J genes are TRBV30 and TRBJ2-2; TRBD2 is a possible D gene (5 bases). Germline lookup yields CDR1 GTSNPN and CDR2 SVGIG (reference sequence). The CDR3 spans 13 residues.

J is TRBJ2-5 and V is TRBV19, with no clear D. The J call may not be correct, given that the DNA end is closer to TRBJ2-7. CDR3 length: 17 residues. Germline lookup yields CDR1 LNHDA and CDR2 SQIVND (reference sequence). In DNA form, the CDR3 reads TGTGCCAGTAGTTACGGGTCGATTAAAAGATACTCCTACGAGCAGTACTTC. Protein: CASSYGSIKRYSYEQYF.

This clone was recorded only once. The chain is built from TRBV6-6 and TRBJ1-1; D is perhaps TRBD1 (6 bases). V was trimmed by 5 bases and J by 2 bases, leaving 15 bases between them. CDR1 is MNHNY, CDR2 SVGAGI, per germline (reference sequence). The CDR3 runs 15 residues. The CDR3 reads CASSLGGGLNTEAFF. In DNA form, the CDR3 reads TGTGCCAGCAGTCTCGGAGGGGGGCTCAACACTGAAGCTTTCTTT.